The 22 T cell receptor beta chains presented below share a single source sample, sequenced in a study of T cell responses to AZD1222 COVID-19 vaccine (dated by TCRdb to the early 2020s). The library relied on the immunoSEQ multiplex PCR assay. As stored in TCRdb, this immuneACCESS dataset retains in-frame rearrangements with V and J assigned. A fraction of the clones does not appear; measured against another copy, unresolved V genes explain less than half of the discrepancy, and the remainder lacks a known reason. The sample records about 130,000 clones, 85% of which are singletons. The ten largest clones take up just under 4.5% of the sample. The sample's time point, from its label and the paper: about 28 days (+/-7) after the second vaccine dose. The sequencing here drew on peripheral blood, taken 28 days after the second AZD1222 dose. These receptors were collected from an adult who received the AZD1222 COVID-19 vaccine.

The CDR3 DNA follows: TGTGCCAGCAGCTTGGTGTGGGGGCAGGGGGCCGCAGATACGCAGTATTTT. Translation: CASSLVWGQGAADTQYF. The gene calls are TRBV5-4 and TRBJ2-3; 8 bases are shared with TRBD1. The germline CDR1 and CDR2 sequences are SGHNT and YYREEE (reference sequence). V lost 0 bases, J lost 4 bases, and 10 bases stayed unmatched. CDR3 size: 17 residues.

V gene TRBV5-4 combines with J gene TRBJ1-1, with D perhaps TRBD1 (6 bases). Germline lookup yields CDR1 SGHNT and CDR2 YYREEE (reference sequence). Trimming stripped 1 base from V and 8 bases from J, with 15 bases between. This CDR3 comprises 14 residues. CDR3 coding DNA: TGTGCCAGCAGCTTGCCCCAGGGGAGGGGAGAAGCTTTCTTT. Translation: CASSLPQGRGEAFF.

This clone was seen only once. The chain recombines TRBV19 with TRBJ2-2; no clear D. This CDR3 is 16 amino acids long. Trimming cost V 1 base and J 0 bases, with 9 bases left between them. The germline V gene has CDR1 LNHDA and CDR2 SQIVND (reference sequence). The DNA of the CDR3 is TGTGCCAGTAGTATAGTGGGGAAAGCGAACACCGGGGAGCTGTTTTTT. Amino acids: CASSIVGKANTGELFF.

The chain carries TRBV5-1 and TRBJ1-1; no definite D call. V was shortened by 0 bases and J by 1 base, with 7 bases between the two germline ends. Germline V gene lookup returns CDR1 SGHRS and CDR2 YFSETQ. The CDR3 loop spans 14 amino acids. The CDR3 coding sequence is TGCGCCAGCAGCTTGGAGGGAGAGAACACTGAAGCTTTCTTT. Its translation is CASSLEGENTEAFF.

This sequence joins TRBV18 and TRBJ2-2, with TRBD1 identical over 10 bases. The germline gives CDR1 KGHSH, CDR2 LQKENI. CDR3 length: 16 amino acids. V lost 0 bases to trimming and J lost 6 bases; unmatched junction nucleotides: 4. This CDR3 reads CASSPPPGQGSGELFF. CDR3 sequence (DNA): TGTGCCAGCTCACCACCCCCGGGACAGGGGTCCGGGGAGCTGTTTTTT.

The gene calls are TRBV7-6 and TRBJ2-5; 8 bases align to TRBD2. After removal of 0 bases from V and 5 bases from J, the junction contained 11 bases not matched to a gene. Per the germline V gene, CDR1 is SGHVS and CDR2 is FNYEAQ. CDR3 length: 17 residues. Here the CDR3 DNA reads TGTGCCAGCAGCTTAGCCCTCGGGGGGGGAGGGAAGGAGACCCAGTACTTC. It yields the protein CASSLALGGGGKETQYF.

The CDR3 is CASSSRGEQYF. The CDR3 DNA follows: TGTGCCAGTAGTAGCCGGGGGGAGCAGTACTTC. V and J are TRBV19 and TRBJ2-7; weak D call: TRBD2 (6 bases). The V gene's germline CDR1 is LNHDA and CDR2 SQIVND (reference sequence). CDR3 length equals 11 residues. V shed 4 bases and J shed 7 bases, with 8 bases lying between them.

V gene TRBV5-4 combines with J gene TRBJ1-4, with 7 bases identical to TRBD1. J lost 1 base, V lost 2 bases, and 2 bases had no gene match. The CDR3 contains 15 residues. Germline loops: CDR1 SGHNT, CDR2 YYREEE (reference sequence). The CDR3 nucleotides are TGTGCCAGCAGCTTTAACAGGGGAACTAATGAAAAACTGTTTTTT. Residues: CASSFNRGTNEKLFF.

The J gene is TRBJ1-1, the V gene TRBV11-2; D call uncertain. Trimming stripped 1 base from V and 4 bases from J, with 10 bases between. The germline CDR1 and CDR2 sequences are SGHAT and FQNNGV. The CDR3 totals 14 residues. Written as DNA, the CDR3 is TGTGCCAGCAGCTTAGCAAACCTGGGCACTGAAGCTTTCTTT. As protein: CASSLANLGTEAFF.

This clone was detected a few times. This sequence joins TRBV29-1 and TRBJ1-5, with TRBD1 as a possible D gene (5 bases). V shed 4 bases and J shed 1 base, with 11 bases lying between them. The CDR3 is made up of 14 amino acids. CDR1 and CDR2 (germline): SQVTM, ANQGSEA. CDR3 sequence: CSVGRGSSNQPQHF. The CDR3 nucleotides read TGCAGCGTTGGGCGGGGGTCCAGCAATCAGCCCCAGCATTTT.

The chain has TRBV6-1 and TRBJ2-1; TRBD2 aligns across 12 bases. Germline lookup yields CDR1 MNHNS and CDR2 SASEGT. Trimming removed 8 bases from V and 8 bases from J; junction bases left unmatched: 10. There are 15 residues in the CDR3. The CDR3 sequence is CASDPLAGGVDEQFF. Written as DNA, the CDR3 is TGTGCCAGCGACCCCCTAGCGGGGGGGGTGGATGAGCAGTTCTTC.

The chain recombines TRBV9 with TRBJ2-1, with TRBD2 matching over 11 bases. The V and J ends lost 4 bases and 0 bases, in that order; junction bases with no gene match: 3. Germline assignment: CDR1 SGDLS and CDR2 YYNGEE. The CDR3 contains 16 residues. CDR3 residues: CASSLTSGGSYNEQFF. Here the CDR3 DNA reads TGTGCCAGCAGCCTCACTAGCGGGGGCTCCTACAATGAGCAGTTCTTC.

This clone is a singleton in its sample. The J gene is TRBJ2-7, the V gene TRBV24-1, with 10 bases aligning to TRBD1. V shed 7 bases, J shed 1 base, and the junction held 6 bases outside the gene matches. CDR3 size: 15 residues. CDR1 and CDR2 (germline): KGHDR, SFDVKD. CDR3 sequence reads: CATSHPGQGSYEQYF. The CDR3 DNA reads TGTGCCACCAGCCATCCGGGACAGGGGTCCTACGAGCAGTACTTC.

The CDR3 DNA reads TGTGCCAGCGGCGGGGGTATTGGCACAGATACGCAGTATTTT. Protein product: CASGGGIGTDTQYF. The genes are TRBV6-5 and TRBJ2-3, with TRBD2 matching over 7 bases. The CDR3 spans 14 residues. Germline CDR1 reads MNHEY; CDR2 reads SVGAGI. Losses at the gene ends were 8 bases for V and 1 base for J; bases not matched to a gene: 6.

By sample fraction, this clone is medium-sized. V is TRBV7-7 and J is TRBJ2-7, with D possibly TRBD1 on 6 matching bases. The CDR3 runs 15 residues. The V end lost 5 bases, the J end lost 4 bases, and 18 bases lay between the germline ends. Per germline, CDR1 SSHAT and CDR2 FNYEAQ (reference sequence). Here the CDR3 reads CASSPGAGLGYEQYF. CDR3 sequence (DNA): TGTGCCAGCAGCCCAGGGGCAGGGCTTGGGTACGAGCAGTACTTC.

Here the CDR3 DNA reads TGTGCCACCAGTGGGGGTGGCAGCCTGGAATCCTACAATGAGCAGTTCTTC. Its protein product is CATSGGGSLESYNEQFF. The V and J genes are TRBV24-1 and TRBJ2-1; D is undetermined. Germline CDR1 KGHDR, CDR2 SFDVKD. Between the trimmed V and J ends, which lost 5 bases and 1 base, there was a span of 17 bases. The CDR3 length is 17 residues.

The rearrangement links TRBV5-5 to TRBJ2-7; no clear D. The ends were cut back, 2 bases at V and 4 bases at J, with 4 bases in the middle. This CDR3 is built from 11 residues. Germline values: CDR1 SGHKS, CDR2 YYEKEE (reference sequence). CDR3 in DNA: TGTGCCAGCAGCTTAGATTACGAGCAGTACTTC. This sequence encodes CASSLDYEQYF.

The chain recombines TRBV28 with TRBJ1-5; D uncertain. CDR1 and CDR2 (germline): MDHEN, SYDVKM. The CDR3 covers 13 residues. Between the trimmed V and J ends, which lost 7 bases and 2 bases, there was a span of 9 bases. The CDR3 nucleotides read TGTGCCAGCAATCATTATGGCAATCAGCCCCAGCATTTT. Its translation: CASNHYGNQPQHF.

This chain uses TRBV6-1 with TRBJ1-1; no firm D call. The CDR3 is 13 residues long. Germline V lookup: CDR1 MNHNS, CDR2 SASEGT. Trimming shortened V by 3 bases and J by 1 base, and 6 bases separated the two germline ends. The CDR3 loop reads CASSEDPNTEAFF. Here the CDR3 DNA reads TGTGCCAGCAGTGAGGACCCGAACACTGAAGCTTTCTTT.

The chain is built from TRBV28 and TRBJ1-5, with 10 bases aligning to TRBD1. CDR1 is MDHEN and CDR2 is SYDVKM in the germline V gene. CDR3 length: 16 amino acids. Unmatched junction bases numbered 7, after V lost 2 bases and J lost 6 bases. CDR3 coding DNA: TGTGCCAGCAGTTTAGGACGACAGGGGGCCGGTCAGCCCCAGCATTTT. Amino acids: CASSLGRQGAGQPQHF.

This rearrangement joins TRBV4-2 to TRBJ2-6; D is unresolved. Trimming took off 2 bases at V and 0 bases at J, with 11 bases between the two ends. Per the germline V gene, CDR1 is LGHNA and CDR2 is YNFKEQ. The CDR3 has 17 residues. CDR3 amino acids: CASSQSGTNSGANVLTF. CDR3 in DNA: TGTGCCAGCAGCCAATCAGGCACAAACTCTGGGGCCAACGTCCTGACTTTC.

This chain connects TRBV7-9 to TRBJ1-4; D possibly corresponds to TRBD1 (5 bases). Trimming left V 2 bases short and J 6 bases short, with 10 bases between. The V gene's germline CDR1 is SEHNR and CDR2 FQNEAQ (reference sequence). The CDR3 loop spans 14 amino acids. CDR3 nucleotide sequence: TGTGCCAGCAGCTTAAAGCCGACAGATGAAAAACTGTTTTTT. Protein product: CASSLKPTDEKLFF.